This T cell receptor beta chain was sequenced in a study of blood T cell repertoires in COVID-19. Assay: immunoSEQ multiplex PCR; the TCRdb copy retains only in-frame clones and omits some. The data contain some 78,000 clones, approximately 84% of them singletons. Germline CDR1 reads SGHRS; CDR2 reads YFSETQ. The V and J ends lost 0 bases and 1 base, in that order; junction bases with no gene match: 3. CDR3 length: 15 amino acids. The J gene is TRBJ1-1, the V gene TRBV5-1; 7 bases map to TRBD1. The specimen sequenced was peripheral blood. The receptor was isolated from a man in his fifties or sixties with active or convalescent COVID-19. The DNA of the CDR3 is TGCGCCAGCAGCTTGGACGCAGGGGGGAACACTGAAGCTTTCTTT. Encoded protein: CASSLDAGGNTEAFF.